The present TCR beta chain was sequenced within a study of blood T cell dynamics during melanoma immunotherapy. Study outcomes and limitations: Among sorted CD8+ subsets, immune-effector cells had the highest clonality and cell-free DNA similarity.

The time point here: week 3, after first cycle of checkpoint inhibitor. Sampling occurred pretreatment (T0) and at week 3 (W3), after cycle one of checkpoint blockade. Concerning this clone itself: What it binds is not known.

The germline V gene encodes CDR1 MGHRA and CDR2 YSYEKL. The CDR3 is 16 residues long. V was pared by 2 bases and J by 7 bases, with 21 bases between. The repertoire was sequenced with immunoSEQ multiplex PCR; TCRdb's copy has only in-frame clones and lacks some. This table has around 15,000 clones, 94% appearing once. The sample consisted of effector memory CD8+ T cells from blood, taken from a patient treated with checkpoint blockade. This receptor was taken from a human donor with melanoma. The genes are TRBV4-1 and TRBJ2-7; weak D call: TRBD2 (6 bases). The CDR3, as DNA: TGCGCCAGCAGCCAAAACGTCCAGGTGAGGACTATTGAGCAGTACTTC. Its translation: CASSQNVQVRTIEQYF.